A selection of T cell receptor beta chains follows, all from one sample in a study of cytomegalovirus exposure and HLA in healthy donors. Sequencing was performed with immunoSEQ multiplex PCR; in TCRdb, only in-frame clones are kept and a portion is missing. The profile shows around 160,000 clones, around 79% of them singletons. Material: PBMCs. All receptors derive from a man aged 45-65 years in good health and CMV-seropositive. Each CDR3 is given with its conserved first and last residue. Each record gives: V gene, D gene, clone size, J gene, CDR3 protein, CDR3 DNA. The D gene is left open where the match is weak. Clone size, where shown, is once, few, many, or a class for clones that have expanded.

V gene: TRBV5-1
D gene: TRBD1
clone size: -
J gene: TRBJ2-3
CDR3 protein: CASSFATGGPDTQYF
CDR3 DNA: TGCGCCAGCAGCTTCGCGACAGGGGGTCCAGATACGCAGTATTTT

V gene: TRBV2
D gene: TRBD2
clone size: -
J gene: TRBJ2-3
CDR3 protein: CASSLAGTTDTQYF
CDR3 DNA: TGTGCCAGCAGTCTAGCGGGGACCACAGATACGCAGTATTTT

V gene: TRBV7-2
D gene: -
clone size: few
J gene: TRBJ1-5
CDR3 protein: CASSSYNQPQHF
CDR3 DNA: TGTGCCAGCAGCTCTTACAATCAGCCCCAGCATTTT

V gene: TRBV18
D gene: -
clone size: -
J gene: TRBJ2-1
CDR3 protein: CASSPPSYNEQFF
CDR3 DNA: TGTGCCAGCTCACCCCCTTCCTACAATGAGCAGTTCTTC

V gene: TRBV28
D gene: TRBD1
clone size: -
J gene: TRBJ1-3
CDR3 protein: CASSSTGDGNTIYF
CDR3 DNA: TGTGCCAGCAGTTCCACAGGGGACGGAAACACCATATATTTT

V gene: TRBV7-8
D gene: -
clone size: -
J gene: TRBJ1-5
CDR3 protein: CASSLARDSNQPQHF
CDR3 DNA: TGTGCCAGCAGCTTAGCGAGGGATAGCAATCAGCCCCAGCATTTT

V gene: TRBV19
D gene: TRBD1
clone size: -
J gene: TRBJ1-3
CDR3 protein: CASNPGQGASGNTIYF
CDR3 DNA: TGTGCCAGTAACCCGGGACAGGGAGCTTCTGGAAACACCATATATTTT

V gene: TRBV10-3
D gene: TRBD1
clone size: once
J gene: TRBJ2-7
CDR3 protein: CAVGPGQGRDEQYF
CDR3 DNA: TGTGCCGTGGGACCGGGACAGGGGCGGGACGAGCAGTACTTC

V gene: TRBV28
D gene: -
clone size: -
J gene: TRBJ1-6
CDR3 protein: CAGGERRESPLHF
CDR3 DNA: TGTGCAGGGGGGGAACGGCGTGAGTCACCCCTCCACTTT

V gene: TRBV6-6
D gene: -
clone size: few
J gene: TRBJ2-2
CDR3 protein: CASSYSPDTGELFF
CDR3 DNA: TGTGCCAGCAGTTACTCTCCGGACACCGGGGAGCTGTTTTTT

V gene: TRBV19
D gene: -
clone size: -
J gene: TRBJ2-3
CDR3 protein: CASSIYPDTQYF
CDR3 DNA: TGTGCCAGTAGTATATATCCAGATACGCAGTATTTT

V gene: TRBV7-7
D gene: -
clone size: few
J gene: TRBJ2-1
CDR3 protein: CASSLDARANNEQFF
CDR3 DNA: TGTGCCAGCAGCTTAGATGCCAGGGCTAACAATGAGCAGTTCTTC

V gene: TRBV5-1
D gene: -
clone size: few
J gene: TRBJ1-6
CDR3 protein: CASSPYGPTKDNSPLHF
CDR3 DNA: TGCGCCAGCAGCCCATATGGGCCAACGAAAGATAATTCACCCCTCCACTTT

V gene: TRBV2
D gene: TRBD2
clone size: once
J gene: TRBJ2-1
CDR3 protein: CASSEALLAGALYNEQFF
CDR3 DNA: TGTGCCAGCAGTGAAGCTTTACTAGCGGGGGCTCTTTACAATGAGCAGTTCTTC

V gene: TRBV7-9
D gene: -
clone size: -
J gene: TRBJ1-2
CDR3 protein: CASSSEPGHMLLYGYTF
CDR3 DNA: TGTGCCAGCAGCTCTGAACCGGGACACATGCTCCTCTATGGCTACACCTTC

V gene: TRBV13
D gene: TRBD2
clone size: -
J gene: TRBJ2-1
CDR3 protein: CASSLPSSGGANEQFF
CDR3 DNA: TGTGCCAGCAGCTTACCTTCTAGCGGGGGGGCCAATGAGCAGTTCTTC

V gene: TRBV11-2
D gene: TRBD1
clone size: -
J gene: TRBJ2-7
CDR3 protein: CASSLNPGQGHYEQYF
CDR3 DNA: TGTGCCAGCAGCCTTAACCCGGGACAGGGTCACTACGAGCAGTACTTC

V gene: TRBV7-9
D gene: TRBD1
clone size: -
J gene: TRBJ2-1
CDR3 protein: CASSTTGVNEQFF
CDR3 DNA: TGTGCCAGCAGCACGACAGGGGTCAATGAGCAGTTCTTC

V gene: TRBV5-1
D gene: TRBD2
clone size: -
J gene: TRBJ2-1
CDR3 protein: CASSPSGGSYNEQFF
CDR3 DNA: TGCGCCAGCAGCCCTAGCGGGGGGTCCTACAATGAGCAGTTCTTC

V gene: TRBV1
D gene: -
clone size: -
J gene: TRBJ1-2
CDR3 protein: CTSSQAPGPSGQWTYGYTF
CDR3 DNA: TGCACCAGCAGCCAAGCCCCCGGCCCTTCGGGACAGTGGACCTATGGCTACACCTTC

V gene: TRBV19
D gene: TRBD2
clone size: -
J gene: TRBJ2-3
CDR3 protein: CASSMGGLSTDTQYF
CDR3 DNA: TGTGCCAGTAGTATGGGAGGGTTAAGCACAGATACGCAGTATTTT

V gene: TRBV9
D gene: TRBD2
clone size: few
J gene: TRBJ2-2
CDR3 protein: CASTGLAGGTGELFF
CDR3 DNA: TGTGCCAGCACGGGACTAGCGGGGGGTACCGGGGAGCTGTTTTTT

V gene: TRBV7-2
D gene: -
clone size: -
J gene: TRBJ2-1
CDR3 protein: CASSLEQVPYNEQFF
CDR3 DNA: TGTGCCAGCAGCTTAGAACAGGTACCCTACAATGAGCAGTTCTTC

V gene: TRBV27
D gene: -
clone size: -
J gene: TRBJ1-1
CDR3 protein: CASSFSRDTEAFF
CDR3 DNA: TGTGCCAGCAGTTTCTCCAGGGACACTGAAGCTTTCTTT

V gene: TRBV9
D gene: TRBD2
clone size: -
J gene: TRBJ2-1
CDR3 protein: CASSVGGGNEQFF
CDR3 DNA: TGTGCCAGCAGCGTAGGCGGGGGGAATGAGCAGTTCTTC

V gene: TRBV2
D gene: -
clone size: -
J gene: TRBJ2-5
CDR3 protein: CASGGIGVLAETQYF
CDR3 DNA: TGTGCCAGCGGGGGGATTGGGGTCTTGGCGGAGACCCAGTACTTC

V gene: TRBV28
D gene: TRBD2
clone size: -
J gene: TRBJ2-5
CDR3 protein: CASSFLAGGKTQYF
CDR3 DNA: TGTGCCAGCAGTTTTTTAGCGGGAGGGAAGACCCAGTACTTC

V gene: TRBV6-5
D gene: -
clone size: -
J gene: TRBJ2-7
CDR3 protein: CASSYGRGSYEQYF
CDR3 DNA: TGTGCCAGCAGTTACGGGAGGGGGTCCTACGAGCAGTACTTC

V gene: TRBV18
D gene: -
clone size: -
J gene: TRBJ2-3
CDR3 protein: CASSPPGDTQYF
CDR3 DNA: TGTGCCAGCTCACCACCCGGAGATACGCAGTATTTT

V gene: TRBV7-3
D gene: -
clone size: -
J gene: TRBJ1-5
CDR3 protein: CASQGNNQPQHF
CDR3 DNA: TGTGCCAGTCAGGGGAACAATCAGCCCCAGCATTTT

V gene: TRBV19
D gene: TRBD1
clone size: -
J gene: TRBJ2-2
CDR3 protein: CASSPRGTGELFF
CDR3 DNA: TGTGCCAGTAGTCCCAGGGGGACCGGGGAGCTGTTTTTT

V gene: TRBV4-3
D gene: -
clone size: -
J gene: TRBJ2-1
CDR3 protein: CASSQDWWQNNEQFF
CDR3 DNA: TGCGCCAGCAGCCAAGATTGGTGGCAGAACAATGAGCAGTTCTTC

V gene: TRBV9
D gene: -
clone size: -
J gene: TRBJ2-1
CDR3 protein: CASSDRGSSNEQFF
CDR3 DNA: TGTGCCAGCAGTGATAGAGGGTCCAGCAATGAGCAGTTCTTC

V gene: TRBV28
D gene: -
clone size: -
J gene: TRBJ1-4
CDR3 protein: CASSSRQVKNEKLFF
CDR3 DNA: TGTGCCAGCAGTTCACGACAGGTCAAGAATGAAAAACTGTTTTTT

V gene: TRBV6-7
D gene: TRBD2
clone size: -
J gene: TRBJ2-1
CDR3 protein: CATELGGGLAGGREQFF
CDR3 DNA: TGTGCCACCGAACTTGGGGGGGGACTAGCGGGGGGCAGAGAGCAGTTCTTC

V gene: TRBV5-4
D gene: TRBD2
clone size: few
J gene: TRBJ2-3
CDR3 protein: CASRVGLAATDTQYF
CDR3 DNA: TGTGCCAGCAGGGTAGGACTAGCGGCAACAGATACGCAGTATTTT

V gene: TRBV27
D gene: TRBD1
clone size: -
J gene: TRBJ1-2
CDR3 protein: CASSLGTGAYGYTF
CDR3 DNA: TGTGCCAGCAGTTTAGGTACAGGGGCCTATGGCTACACCTTC

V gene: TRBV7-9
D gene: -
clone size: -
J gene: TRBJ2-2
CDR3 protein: CASSLGPGTNTGELFF
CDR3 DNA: TGTGCCAGCAGCCTTGGGCCAGGGACAAACACCGGGGAGCTGTTTTTT

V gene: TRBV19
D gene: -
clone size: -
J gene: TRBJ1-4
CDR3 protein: CASSITAGSVEKLFF
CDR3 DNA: TGTGCCAGTAGTATAACCGCAGGTAGCGTTGAAAAACTGTTTTTT

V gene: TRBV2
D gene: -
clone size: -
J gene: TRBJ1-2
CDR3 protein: CASSEAGEVGGYTF
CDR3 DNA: TGTGCCAGCAGTGAAGCAGGGGAAGTAGGCGGCTACACCTTC

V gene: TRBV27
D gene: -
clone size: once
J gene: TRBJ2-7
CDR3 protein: CASSLAPAGSYEQYF
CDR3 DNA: TGTGCCAGCAGTTTGGCGCCAGCGGGCTCCTACGAGCAGTACTTC

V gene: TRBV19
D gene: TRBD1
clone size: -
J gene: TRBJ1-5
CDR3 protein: CASKLQGNQPQHF
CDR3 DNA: TGTGCCAGTAAACTACAGGGGAATCAGCCCCAGCATTTT

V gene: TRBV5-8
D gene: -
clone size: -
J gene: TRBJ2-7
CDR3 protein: CASSLSSYEQYF
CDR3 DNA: TGTGCCAGCAGCCTGAGCTCCTACGAGCAGTACTTC

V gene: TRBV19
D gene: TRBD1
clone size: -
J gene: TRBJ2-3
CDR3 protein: CASSSTWTGSYTQYF
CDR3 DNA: TGTGCCAGTAGTTCCACCTGGACAGGATCTTATACGCAGTATTTT

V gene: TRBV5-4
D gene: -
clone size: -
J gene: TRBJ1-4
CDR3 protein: CASSLRTVATNEKLFF
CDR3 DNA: TGTGCCAGCAGCTTGAGGACAGTTGCAACTAATGAAAAACTGTTTTTT

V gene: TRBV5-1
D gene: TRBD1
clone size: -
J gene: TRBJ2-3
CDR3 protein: CASRTGQGDKSTDTQYF
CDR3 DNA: TGCGCCAGCAGAACGGGACAGGGTGACAAAAGCACAGATACGCAGTATTTT

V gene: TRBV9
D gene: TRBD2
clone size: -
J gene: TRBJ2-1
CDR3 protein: CASSPRLASINNEQFF
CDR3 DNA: TGTGCCAGCAGCCCCAGACTAGCCAGTATAAACAATGAGCAGTTCTTC

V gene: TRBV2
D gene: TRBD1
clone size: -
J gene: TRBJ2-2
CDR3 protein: CASRRDRGQYTGELFF
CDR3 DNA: TGTGCCAGCAGAAGGGACAGGGGGCAGTACACCGGGGAGCTGTTTTTT

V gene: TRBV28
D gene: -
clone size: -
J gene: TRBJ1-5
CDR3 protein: CASSFTGLGNQPQHF
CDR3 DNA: TGTGCCAGCAGTTTTACAGGGTTGGGAAATCAGCCCCAGCATTTT

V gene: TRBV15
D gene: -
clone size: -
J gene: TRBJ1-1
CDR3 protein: CATSRFQTEAFF
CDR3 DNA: TGTGCCACCAGCAGATTTCAGACTGAAGCTTTCTTT

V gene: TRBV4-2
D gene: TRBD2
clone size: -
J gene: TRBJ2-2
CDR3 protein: CASSHPSGGAVGELFF
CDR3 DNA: TGTGCCAGCAGCCACCCTAGCGGGGGGGCGGTCGGGGAGCTGTTTTTT

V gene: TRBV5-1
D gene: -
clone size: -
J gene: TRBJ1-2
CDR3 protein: CASSLMTGRDGYTF
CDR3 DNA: TGCGCCAGCAGCTTAATGACAGGTCGGGATGGCTACACCTTC

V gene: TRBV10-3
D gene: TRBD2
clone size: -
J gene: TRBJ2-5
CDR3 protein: CAISGTGGQETQYF
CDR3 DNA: TGTGCCATCAGTGGGACGGGGGGGCAAGAGACCCAGTACTTC

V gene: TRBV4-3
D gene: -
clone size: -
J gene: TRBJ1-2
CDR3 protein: CASSQDGGDGYTF
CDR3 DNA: TGCGCCAGCAGCCAAGACGGGGGAGATGGCTACACCTTC

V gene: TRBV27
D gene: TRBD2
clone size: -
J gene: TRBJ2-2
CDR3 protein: CASSLAGGAPTGELFF
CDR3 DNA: TGTGCCAGCAGTTTAGCGGGGGGGGCCCCCACCGGGGAGCTGTTTTTT